Detailed here is one T cell receptor (beta chain). This table comes from immunoSEQ multiplex PCR, and its TCRdb copy is limited to in-frame clones, with some not included. The table includes some 96,000 clones, 92% detected once. The length of the CDR3 is 14 residues. Germline assignment: CDR1 SGHAT and CDR2 FQNNGV. The ends lost 0 bases at V and 8 bases at J; junction bases unmatched: 3. The sample originates from a study of T cell responses to AZD1222 COVID-19 vaccine. The clonotype was recovered from an adult in good health. The chain is built from TRBV11-2 and TRBJ2-1, with 8 bases that match TRBD1. The sample was peripheral blood, taken on day 0 of AZD1222 vaccination. The CDR3 loop reads CASSLDGTGYEQFF. The CDR3 DNA follows: TGTGCCAGCAGCTTAGATGGGACAGGCTATGAGCAGTTCTTC. Full variable domain (outside the CDR3, taken from reference TRBV11-2 and TRBJ2-1): EAGVAQSPRYKIIEKRQSVAFWCNPISGHATLYWYQQILGQGPKLLIQFQNNGVVDDSQLPKDRFSAERLKGVDSTLKIQPAKLEDSAVYLCASSLDGTGYEQFFGPGTRLTVL.